The T cell receptor (beta chain) described here comes from a study of cytomegalovirus exposure and HLA in healthy donors. Findings of the study overall: In a later analysis, a genetic analysis reported fewer productive-TCR N-insertions in an Asian-associated ancestry cluster than the cohort average.

With regard to this clone: The antigen is undetermined.

V was clipped by 2 bases and J by 4 bases; unmatched bases: 3. Germline assignment: CDR1 MDHEN and CDR2 SYDVKM. The CDR3 consists of 15 residues. PCR primers comprised 60 Vbeta and 13 Jbeta primers. This table comes from immunoSEQ multiplex PCR, and its TCRdb copy is limited to in-frame clones, with some not included. The repertoire has about 120,000 clones, roughly 80% of them found once; the top ten carry 7.5% to 9%. Material: PBMCs. The chain employs TRBV28 and TRBJ2-1; 9 bases map to TRBD1. The source is a female donor in good health and CMV-seropositive. In nucleotides, the CDR3 is TGTGCCAGCAGTTTAACAGGGGGCGTGTACAATGAGCAGTTCTTC. It codes for CASSLTGGVYNEQFF. Full variable domain (rest looked up from reference TRBV28 and TRBJ2-1): DVKVTQSSRYLVKRTGEKVFLECVQDMDHENMFWYRQDPGLGLRLIYFSYDVKMKEKGDIPEGYSVSREKKERFSLILESASTNQTSMYLCASSLTGGVYNEQFFGPGTRLTVL.